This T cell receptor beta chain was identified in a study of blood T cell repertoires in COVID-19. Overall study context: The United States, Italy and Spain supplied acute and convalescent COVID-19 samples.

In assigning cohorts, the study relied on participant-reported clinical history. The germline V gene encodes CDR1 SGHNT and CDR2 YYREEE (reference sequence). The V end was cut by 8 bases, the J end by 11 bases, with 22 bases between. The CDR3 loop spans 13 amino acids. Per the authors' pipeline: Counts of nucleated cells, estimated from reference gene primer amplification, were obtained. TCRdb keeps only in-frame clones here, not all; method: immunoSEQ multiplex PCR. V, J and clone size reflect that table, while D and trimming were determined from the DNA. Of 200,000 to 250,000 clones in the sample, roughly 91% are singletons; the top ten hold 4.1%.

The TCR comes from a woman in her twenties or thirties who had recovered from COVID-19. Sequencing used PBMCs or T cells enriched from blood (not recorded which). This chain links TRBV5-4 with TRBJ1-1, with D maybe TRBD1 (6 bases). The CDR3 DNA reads TGTGCCAGGGGGCGGGCACAGGGTTTTTGGGCTTTCTTT. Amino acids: CARGRAQGFWAFF.